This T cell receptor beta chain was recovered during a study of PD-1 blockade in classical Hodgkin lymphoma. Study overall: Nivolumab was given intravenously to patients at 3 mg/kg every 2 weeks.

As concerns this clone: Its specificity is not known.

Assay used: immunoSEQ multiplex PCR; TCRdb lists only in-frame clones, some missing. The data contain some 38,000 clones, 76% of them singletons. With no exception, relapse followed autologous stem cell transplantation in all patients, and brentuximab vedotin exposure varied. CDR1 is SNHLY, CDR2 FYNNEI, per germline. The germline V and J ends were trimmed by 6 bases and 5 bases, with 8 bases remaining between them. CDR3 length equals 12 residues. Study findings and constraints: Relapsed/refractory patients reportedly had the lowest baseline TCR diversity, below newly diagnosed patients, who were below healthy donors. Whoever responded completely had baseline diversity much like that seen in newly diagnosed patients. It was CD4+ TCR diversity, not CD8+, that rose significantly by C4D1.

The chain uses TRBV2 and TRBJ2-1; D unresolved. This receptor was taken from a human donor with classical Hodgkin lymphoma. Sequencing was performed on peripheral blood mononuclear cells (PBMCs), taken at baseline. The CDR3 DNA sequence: TGTGCCAGCAGAGGAATCCACAATGAGCAGTTCTTC. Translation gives CASRGIHNEQFF.